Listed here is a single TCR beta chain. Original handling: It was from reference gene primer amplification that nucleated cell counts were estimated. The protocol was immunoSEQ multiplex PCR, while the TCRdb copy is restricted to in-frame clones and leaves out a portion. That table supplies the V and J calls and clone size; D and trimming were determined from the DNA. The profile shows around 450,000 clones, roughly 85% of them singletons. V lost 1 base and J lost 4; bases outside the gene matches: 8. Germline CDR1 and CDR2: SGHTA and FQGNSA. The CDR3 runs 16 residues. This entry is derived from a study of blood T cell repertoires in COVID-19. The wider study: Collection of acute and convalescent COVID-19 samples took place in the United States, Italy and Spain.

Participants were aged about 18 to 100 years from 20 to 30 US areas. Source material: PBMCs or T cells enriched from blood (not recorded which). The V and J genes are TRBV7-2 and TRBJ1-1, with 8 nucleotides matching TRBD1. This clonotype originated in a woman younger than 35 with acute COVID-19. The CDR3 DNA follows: TGTGCCAGCAGCTTAGGGACAGGGCCTCGGGGCACTGAAGCTTTCTTT. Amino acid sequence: CASSLGTGPRGTEAFF.